Shown below are 13 T cell receptor beta chains from a single sample sequenced in a study of TIL therapy for anti-PD-1-resistant metastatic lung cancer. As for time point: pre-treatment sample, taken before nivolumab and TIL therapy. The immunoSEQ assay was v3. Only in-frame clones appear in the TCRdb table, and some are missing; sequencing was by immunoSEQ multiplex PCR. Of approximately 57,000 clones listed, about 81% are singletons. Sequencing was performed on blood, taken at baseline. These TCRs come from a person aged 25-85 years with non-small cell lung cancer.

V and J are TRBV14 and TRBJ2-3; D gene ambiguous. The ends were cut back, 1 base at V and 10 bases at J, with 12 bases in the middle. CDR1 is SGHDN and CDR2 is FVKESK in the germline V gene. The CDR3 loop spans 13 amino acids. The CDR3 DNA reads as TGTGCCAGCAGCCAAGGGGCCCCTGGGGCGCAGTATTTT. The encoded protein is CASSQGAPGAQYF.

The chain carries TRBV4-1 and TRBJ1-3, with TRBD1 as a possible D gene (5 bases). Trimming removed 1 base from V and 4 bases from J, with 14 bases in between. This CDR3 is built from 16 residues. The germline V gene encodes CDR1 MGHRA and CDR2 YSYEKL. CDR3 coding DNA: TGCGCCAGCAGCCAAGGTGGGGGGAGGACGGGAAACACCATATATTTT. Its protein product is CASSQGGGRTGNTIYF.

The genes are TRBV30 and TRBJ1-1; perhaps TRBD1 as D (6 bases). Germline V gene data show CDR1 as GTSNPN and CDR2 as SVGIG (reference sequence). Between the trimmed V and J ends, which lost 2 bases and 1 base, there was a span of 20 bases. This CDR3 region has 17 residues. The CDR3 here is CAWSSGRLTGPNTEAFF. The CDR3 nucleotides are TGTGCCTGGAGTTCAGGGCGTCTTACAGGGCCGAACACTGAAGCTTTCTTT.

J is TRBJ1-1 and V is TRBV5-6; weak D call: TRBD1 (6 bases). This CDR3 spans 11 amino acids. With 2 bases removed from V and 8 bases from J, the gap between germline ends came to 7 bases. Germline-derived CDR1 and CDR2 are SGHDT and YYEEEE. The CDR3 region has the DNA TGTGCCAGCAGCTTCGGGACAGAAGCTTTCTTT. Amino acid sequence: CASSFGTEAFF. The variable domain in full, with the rest retrieved from reference TRBV5-6 and TRBJ1-1, is DAGVTQSPTHLIKTRGQQVTLRCSPKSGHDTVSWYQQALGQGPQFIFQYYEEEERQRGNFPDRFSGHQFPNYSSELNVNALLLGDSALYLCASSFGTEAFFGQGTRLTVV.

CDR3 coding DNA: TGCGCCAGCAGCAGAGACAAGAGCTCCTACAATGAGCAGTTCTTC. Its protein product is CASSRDKSSYNEQFF. V usage is TRBV5-1 and J usage is TRBJ2-1; D is undetermined. Germline lookup yields CDR1 SGHRS and CDR2 YFSETQ. CDR3 length equals 15 residues. The germline V and J ends were trimmed by 4 bases and 0 bases, with 11 bases remaining between them. Supplemented by reference TRBV5-1 and TRBJ2-1, the full variable domain reads KAGVTQTPRYLIKTRGQQVTLSCSPISGHRSVSWYQQTPGQGLQFLFEYFSETQRNKGNFPGRFSGRQFSNSRSEMNVSTLELGDSALYLCASSRDKSSYNEQFFGPGTRLTVL.

The chain joins TRBV5-1 to TRBJ2-2; D might be TRBD1 or TRBD2, each matching 5 bases. The V end was cut by 6 bases, the J end by 1 base, with 13 bases between. The CDR3 runs to 15 residues. CDR1 SGHRS and CDR2 YFSETQ come from the germline V gene. The DNA of the CDR3 is TGCGCCAGCACCCCGATGGGGGTGAACACCGGGGAGCTGTTTTTT. Its translation is CASTPMGVNTGELFF.

The chain uses TRBV11-2 and TRBJ2-7; 7 bases fit TRBD1. Per the germline V gene, CDR1 is SGHAT and CDR2 is FQNNGV. The J segment lost 3 bases and the V segment lost 5 bases, leaving 4 bases of the junction unmatched. The CDR3 extends over 13 amino acids. CDR3 coding DNA: TGTGCCAGCAGCCTAAGGGACAGCTACGAGCAGTACTTC. Its translation: CASSLRDSYEQYF.

The chain links TRBV7-8 to TRBJ2-1; TRBD2 might be the D (5 bases). V lost 5 bases and J 0 bases, leaving 11 bases between the germline ends. CDR3 length equals 15 residues. The germline V gene has CDR1 SGHVS and CDR2 FQNEAQ. The CDR3 loop is CASSLSAGSYNEQFF. CDR3 bases: TGTGCCAGCAGCCTGTCGGCGGGCTCCTACAATGAGCAGTTCTTC.

Comments on this clone: An end of the junction differs from the germline gene, which may be a read error. The chain is built from TRBV7-2 and TRBJ1-1, with no clear D. This CDR3 region has 13 residues. From germline, CDR1 is SGHTA and CDR2 FQGNSA. The CDR3 DNA reads TGTGCCAGCCGCTTGGTGGGAGGGACTGAAGCTTTCTTT. Translating it yields CASRLVGGTEAFF.

The chain links TRBV24-1 to TRBJ2-1; 7 bases are a match to TRBD1. This CDR3 is built from 14 residues. CDR1 is KGHDR and CDR2 is SFDVKD in the germline V gene. Trimming at V came to 6 bases and at J to 3 bases, leaving 4 bases not matched to a gene. The CDR3 loop is CATSPGTDYNEQFF. CDR3 bases: TGTGCCACCAGTCCCGGGACAGACTACAATGAGCAGTTCTTC.

The V call is TRBV4-3, the J call TRBJ2-5; 13 nucleotides line up with TRBD2. The CDR3 totals 15 residues. After removal of 9 bases from V and 1 base from J, the junction contained 5 bases not matched to a gene. The germline V gene encodes CDR1 LGHNA and CDR2 YSLEER. This chain's CDR3 is CARRTSGSPQETQYF. For the CDR3, the DNA is TGCGCCAGAAGGACTAGCGGGAGTCCCCAAGAGACCCAGTACTTC.

V is TRBV27 and J is TRBJ2-5; maybe TRBD1 (6 bases). The CDR3 has 13 amino acids. Germline V gene lookup returns CDR1 MNHEY and CDR2 SMNVEV (reference sequence). Trimming took 6 bases from V and 4 from J, leaving 12 bases between them. Here the CDR3 reads CASSPRGTETQYF. CDR3 bases: TGTGCCAGCAGCCCCAGGGGAACAGAGACCCAGTACTTC.

The genes are TRBV7-2 and TRBJ1-3, with D perhaps matching TRBD1 (5 bases). Per germline, CDR1 SGHTA and CDR2 FQGNSA. The V gene lost 5 bases and the J gene lost 2 bases, with 10 bases spanning the gap. CDR3 length: 14 amino acids. CDR3 residues: CASSAGITGNTIYF. The CDR3 coding sequence is TGTGCCAGCAGCGCAGGGATCACTGGAAACACCATATATTTT. Full variable domain (rest looked up from reference TRBV7-2 and TRBJ1-3): GAGVSQSPSNKVTEKGKDVELRCDPISGHTALYWYRQSLGQGLEFLIYFQGNSAPDKSGLPSDRFSAERTGGSVSTLTIQRTQQEDSAVYLCASSAGITGNTIYFGEGSWLTVV.